One T cell receptor (beta chain) is described in this entry. Its target is not known. The source of the sample is a study of shared clonotypes between healthy human individuals. About the study: CD8 memory received one plate per donor, CD8 naive two, CD4 memory three and CD4 naive three. Study results and limitations: Sequencing depth was predicted to influence how clonotypes are shared among donors.

Selected positively for CCR7 and CD45RO-negative, naive CD8 cells excluded terminally differentiated effector memory CD45RA+ cells. Germline V gene data show CDR1 as MRHNA and CDR2 as SNTAGT. The CDR3 contains 13 residues. V was cut by 2 bases and J by 9 bases, with 11 bases left in between. Every subset had its genomic DNA shared out evenly among several immunoSEQ plates. Original data processing: For the immunoSEQ data, sequences were junction-only without quality scores, so filtering differed. Using immunoSEQ multiplex PCR, the repertoire was profiled, and TCRdb retains in-frame clones only, with some absent. V and J calls and clone size follow that table, whereas D and trimming were derived from the DNA. Here the sample spans roughly 2.1 million clones, more than 85% being singletons.

The clonotype comes from a man aged 18 to 35 in good health. Some clones in this sample may be carry-over from other donors' samples. The sample was naive CD8+ T cells from PBMCs. The chain is built from TRBV6-4 and TRBJ1-5, with D unresolved. For the CDR3, the DNA is TGTGCCAGCAGTGACCGGCAAGGATGGCCCCAGCATTTT. Protein product: CASSDRQGWPQHF.